The rows below give T cell receptor beta chains drawn from one sample of a study of PD-1 blockade in mismatch repair-deficient tumors. The repertoire was sequenced with immunoSEQ multiplex PCR; TCRdb's copy has only in-frame clones and lacks some. The sample records 56,000 or so clones, about 85% being singletons. The sample was peripheral blood, taken 20 weeks after starting pembrolizumab. All receptors derive from an adult with mismatch repair-deficient cancer. Both conserved end residues are part of each CDR3. D genes are given only for firm matches. Some rows have no size entry. The others give once, few or many, or a class for an expanded clone.

V	J	D	size	DNA	CDR3
TRBV5-8	TRBJ1-1	-	-	TGTGCCAGCAGCTTGGAAATGTCGGCGGCAACTGAAGCTTTCTTT	CASSLEMSAATEAFF
TRBV30	TRBJ1-5	-	-	TGTGCCTGGAGAGGAGTGGGGCCCTATCAGCCCCAGCATTTT	CAWRGVGPYQPQHF
TRBV7-9	TRBJ2-4	TRBD2	-	TGTGCCAGCAGCCTAGGGACTAGCGGGAGTAACATTCAGTACTTC	CASSLGTSGSNIQYF
TRBV6-6	TRBJ2-1	-	-	TGTGCCAGCAGTTACTCGCTTGGAAACAATGAGCAGTTCTTC	CASSYSLGNNEQFF
TRBV5-1	TRBJ2-1	TRBD2	-	TGCGCCAGCAGCTTGTCTAGCGGGAGAATCTACAATGAGCAGTTCTTC	CASSLSSGRIYNEQFF
TRBV19	TRBJ1-1	TRBD1	-	TGTGCCAGTAGTGTCGAAGCAGGGGGCATGGGTGAAGCTTTCTTT	CASSVEAGGMGEAFF
TRBV10-3	TRBJ1-1	-	-	TGTGCCATCTCCGACAAGAGGGGCGCTGAAGCTTTCTTT	CAISDKRGAEAFF
TRBV7-9	TRBJ2-7	TRBD2	once	TGTGCCAGCAGCTTAGGTAGCGGGAGCTCCTACGAGCAGTACTTC	CASSLGSGSSYEQYF
TRBV29-1	TRBJ1-1	TRBD1	-	TGCAGCGCCAGGACAGGGGGGAACACTGAAGCTTTCTTT	CSARTGGNTEAFF
TRBV5-1	TRBJ1-1	TRBD1	-	TGCGCCAGCAGCTGGGGGACAGGGCAGAACACTGAAGCTTTCTTT	CASSWGTGQNTEAFF
TRBV7-9	TRBJ2-6	-	-	TGTGCCAGCGGACAGAGCTCTGGGGCCAACGTCCTGACTTTC	CASGQSSGANVLTF
TRBV5-4	TRBJ1-1	TRBD1	-	TGTGCCAGCAGCTCTGGGGACAGGGTAACTGAAGCTTTCTTT	CASSSGDRVTEAFF
TRBV6-5	TRBJ2-7	TRBD2	-	TGTGCCAGCAGCAGACTAGCATGGAGCTCCTACGAGCAGTACTTC	CASSRLAWSSYEQYF
TRBV19	TRBJ1-4	-	-	TGTGCCAGTACCCGAGGGGGGGCTAATGAAAAACTGTTTTTT	CASTRGGANEKLFF
TRBV4-3	TRBJ2-3	-	-	TGCGCCAGCAGCCAGGCCTGGAGACTAGTGGGAGATACGCAGTATTTT	CASSQAWRLVGDTQYF